Listed below are T cell receptor beta chains from one sample, sequenced in a study of CD8 T cells in Susac syndrome. TCRdb re-called the immunoSEQ multiplex PCR reads with MiXCR, one entry per CDR3 protein. Of under 200,000 distinct CDR3 sequences listed, 85% to 95% were seen once; the top ten hold approximately 0.094%. Sequencing was done on a sample of CD4+ T cells from PBMCs. Receptors originate from a human donor in good health. Each CDR3 is given without its conserved first and last residue. Clone size, where shown, is once, few, many, or a class for clones that have expanded.

few	TRBV11-3	TRBJ2-1	ASSSGQGNEQF
.	TRBV30	TRBJ2-3	AWSPAGLAADTQY
.	TRBV9	TRBJ1-2	ASSVEWAGVYGYT
.	TRBV7-9	TRBJ2-1	ASREGSYNEQF
.	TRBV7-2	TRBJ1-2	ASSLAGGSYGYT
once	TRBV29-1	TRBJ1-5	SVEDQGQPQH
.	TRBV9	TRBJ1-1	ASREYRSGGVTEAF
once	TRBV3-1	TRBJ1-2	ASSQVPGSRGYT
.	TRBV2	TRBJ1-5	ASSTGWGQPQH
.	TRBV27	TRBJ2-1	ASSLRLAGLNEQF
.	TRBV23-1	TRBJ2-7	ASSPSGTKKGSYEQY